This T cell receptor (beta chain) is from a study of molecular identifiers for immune sequencing clone quantification. Concerning this clonotype itself: The CDR3 carries no conserved terminal phenylalanine or tryptophan, so it likely arises from a read error.

This CDR3 region has 13 residues. V was cut by 2 bases and J by 10 bases, with 12 bases left in between. Looked up from germline, CDR1 is MNHEY and CDR2 is SMNVEV (reference sequence). TCRdb re-called the PCR reads through MiXCR, storing one row per CDR3 protein. Of approximately 100,000 distinct CDR3 sequences in the sample, roughly 34% were seen once. V and J are TRBV27 and TRBJ2-1; D not certain. The clonotype originates from a human donor in good health. Some libraries in this study had Jurkat cell RNA spiked in. The sample was naive CD8+ T cells from blood, with Jurkat cell RNA spiked in. Stated subset: FACS-sorted CD8+CD4-CCR7+CD45RA+ naive T cells. CDR3 bases: TGTGCCAGCAGTTTAGCCGGATTTGTAGAGCAGTTCTAC. Residues: CASSLAGFVEQFY.